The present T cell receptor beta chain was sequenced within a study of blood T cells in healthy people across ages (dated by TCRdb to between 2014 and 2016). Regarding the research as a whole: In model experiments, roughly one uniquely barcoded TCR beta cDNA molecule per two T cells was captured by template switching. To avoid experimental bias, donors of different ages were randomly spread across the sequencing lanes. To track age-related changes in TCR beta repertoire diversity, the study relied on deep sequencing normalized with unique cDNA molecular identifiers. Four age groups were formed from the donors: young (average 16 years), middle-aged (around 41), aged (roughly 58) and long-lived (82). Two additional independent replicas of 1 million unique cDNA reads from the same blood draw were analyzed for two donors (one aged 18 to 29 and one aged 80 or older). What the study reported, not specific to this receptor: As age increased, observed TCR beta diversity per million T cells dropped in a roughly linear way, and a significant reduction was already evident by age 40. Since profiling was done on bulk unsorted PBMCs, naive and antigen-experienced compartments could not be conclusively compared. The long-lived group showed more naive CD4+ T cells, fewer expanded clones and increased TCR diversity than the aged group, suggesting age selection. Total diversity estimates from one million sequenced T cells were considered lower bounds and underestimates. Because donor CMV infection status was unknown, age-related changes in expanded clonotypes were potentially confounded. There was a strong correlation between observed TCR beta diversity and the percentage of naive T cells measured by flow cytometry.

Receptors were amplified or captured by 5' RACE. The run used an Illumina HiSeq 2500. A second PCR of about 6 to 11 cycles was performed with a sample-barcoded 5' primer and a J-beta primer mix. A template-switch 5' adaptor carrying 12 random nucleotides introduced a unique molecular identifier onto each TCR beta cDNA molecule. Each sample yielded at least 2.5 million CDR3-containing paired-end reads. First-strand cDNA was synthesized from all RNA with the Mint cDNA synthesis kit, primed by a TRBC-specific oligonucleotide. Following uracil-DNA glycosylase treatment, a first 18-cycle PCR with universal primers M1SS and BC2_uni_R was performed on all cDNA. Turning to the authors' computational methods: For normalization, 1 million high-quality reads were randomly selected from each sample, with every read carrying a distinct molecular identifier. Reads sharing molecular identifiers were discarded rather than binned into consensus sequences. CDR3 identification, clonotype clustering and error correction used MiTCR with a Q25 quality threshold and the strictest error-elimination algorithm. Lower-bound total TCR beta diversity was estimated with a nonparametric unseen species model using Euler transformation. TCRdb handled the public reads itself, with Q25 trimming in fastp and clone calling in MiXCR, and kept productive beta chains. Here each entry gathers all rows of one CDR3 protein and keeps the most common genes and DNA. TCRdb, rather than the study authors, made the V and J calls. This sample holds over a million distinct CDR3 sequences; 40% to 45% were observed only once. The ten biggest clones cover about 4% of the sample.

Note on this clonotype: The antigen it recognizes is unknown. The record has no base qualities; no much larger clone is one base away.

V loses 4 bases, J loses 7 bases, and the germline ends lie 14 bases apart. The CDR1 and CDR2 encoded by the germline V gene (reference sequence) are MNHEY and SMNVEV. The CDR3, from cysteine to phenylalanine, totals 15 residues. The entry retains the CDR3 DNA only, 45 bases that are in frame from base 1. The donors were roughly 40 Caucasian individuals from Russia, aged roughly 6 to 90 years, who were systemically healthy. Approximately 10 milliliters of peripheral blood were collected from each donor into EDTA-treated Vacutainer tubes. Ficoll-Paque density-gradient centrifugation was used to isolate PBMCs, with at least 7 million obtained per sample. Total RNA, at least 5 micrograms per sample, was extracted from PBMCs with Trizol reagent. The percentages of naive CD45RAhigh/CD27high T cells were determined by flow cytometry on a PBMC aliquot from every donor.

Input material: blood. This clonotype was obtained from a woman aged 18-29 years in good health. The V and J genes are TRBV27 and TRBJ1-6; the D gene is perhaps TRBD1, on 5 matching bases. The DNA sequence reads TGTGCCAGCAGTTCGTCGGCAGGGAGAAATTCACCCCTCCACTTT. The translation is CASSSSAGRNSPLHF.